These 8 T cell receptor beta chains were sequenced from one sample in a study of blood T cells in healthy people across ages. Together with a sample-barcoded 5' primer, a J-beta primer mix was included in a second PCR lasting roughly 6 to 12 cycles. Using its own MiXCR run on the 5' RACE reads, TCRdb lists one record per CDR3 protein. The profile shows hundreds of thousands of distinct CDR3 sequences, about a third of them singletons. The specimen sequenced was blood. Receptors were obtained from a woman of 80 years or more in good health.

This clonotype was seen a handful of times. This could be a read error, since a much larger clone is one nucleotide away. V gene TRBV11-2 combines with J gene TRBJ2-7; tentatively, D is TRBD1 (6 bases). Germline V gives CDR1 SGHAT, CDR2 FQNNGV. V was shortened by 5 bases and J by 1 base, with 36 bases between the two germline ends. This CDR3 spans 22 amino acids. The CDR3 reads CASSPTSSDGFLWRTASYEQYF. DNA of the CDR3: TGTGCCAGCAGCCCAACCTCGTCCGATGGTTTCCTCTGGAGGACAGCTTCCTACGAGCAGTACTTC.

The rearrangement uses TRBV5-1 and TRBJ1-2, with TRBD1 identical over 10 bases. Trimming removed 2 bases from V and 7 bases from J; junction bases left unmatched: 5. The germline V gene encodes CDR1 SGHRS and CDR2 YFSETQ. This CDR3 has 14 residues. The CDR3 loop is CASSFGTGEIGYTF. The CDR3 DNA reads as TGCGCCAGCAGCTTCGGGACAGGGGAAATTGGCTACACCTTC.

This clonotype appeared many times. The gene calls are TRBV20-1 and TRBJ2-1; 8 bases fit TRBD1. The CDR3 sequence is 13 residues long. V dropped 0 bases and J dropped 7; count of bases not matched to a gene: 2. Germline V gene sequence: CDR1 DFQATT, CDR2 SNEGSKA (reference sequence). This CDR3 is CSARDDRGNEQFF. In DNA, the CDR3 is TGCAGTGCTAGAGATGACAGGGGAAATGAGCAGTTCTTC.

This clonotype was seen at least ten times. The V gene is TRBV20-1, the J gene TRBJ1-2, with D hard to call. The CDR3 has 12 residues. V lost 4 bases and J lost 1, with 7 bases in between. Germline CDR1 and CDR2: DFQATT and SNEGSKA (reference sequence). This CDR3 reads CSAILINYGYTF. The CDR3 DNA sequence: TGCAGTGCTATTTTGATTAACTATGGCTACACCTTC.

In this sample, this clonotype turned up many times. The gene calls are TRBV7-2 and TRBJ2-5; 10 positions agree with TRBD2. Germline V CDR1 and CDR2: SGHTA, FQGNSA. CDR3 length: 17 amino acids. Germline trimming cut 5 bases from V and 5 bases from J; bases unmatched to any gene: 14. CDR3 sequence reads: CASSRSGLASLGETQYF. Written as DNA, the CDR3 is TGTGCCAGCAGCCGATCGGGACTAGCGTCCCTAGGGGAGACCCAGTACTTC.

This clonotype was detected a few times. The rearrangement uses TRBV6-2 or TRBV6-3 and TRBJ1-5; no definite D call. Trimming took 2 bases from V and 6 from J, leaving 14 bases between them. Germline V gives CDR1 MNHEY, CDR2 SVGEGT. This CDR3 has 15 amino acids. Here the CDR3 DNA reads TGTGCCAGCAGTTACATCCGGGTCGGGAGTCAGCCCCAGCATTTT. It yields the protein CASSYIRVGSQPQHF.

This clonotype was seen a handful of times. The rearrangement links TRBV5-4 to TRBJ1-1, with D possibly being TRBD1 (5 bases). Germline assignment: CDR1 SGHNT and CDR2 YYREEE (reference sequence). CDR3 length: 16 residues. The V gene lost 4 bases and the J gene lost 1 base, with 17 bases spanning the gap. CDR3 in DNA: TGTGCCAGCAGCCCGGAGGCAGGGTGGAGGAACACTGAAGCTTTCTTT. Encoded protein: CASSPEAGWRNTEAFF.

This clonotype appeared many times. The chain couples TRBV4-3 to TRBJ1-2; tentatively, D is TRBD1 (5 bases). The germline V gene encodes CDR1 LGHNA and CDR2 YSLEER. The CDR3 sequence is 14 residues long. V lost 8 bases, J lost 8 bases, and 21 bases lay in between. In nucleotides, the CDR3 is TGCGCCAGCTCCGCAGGGATAGCGGCGAAGGGCTACACCTTC. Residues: CASSAGIAAKGYTF.